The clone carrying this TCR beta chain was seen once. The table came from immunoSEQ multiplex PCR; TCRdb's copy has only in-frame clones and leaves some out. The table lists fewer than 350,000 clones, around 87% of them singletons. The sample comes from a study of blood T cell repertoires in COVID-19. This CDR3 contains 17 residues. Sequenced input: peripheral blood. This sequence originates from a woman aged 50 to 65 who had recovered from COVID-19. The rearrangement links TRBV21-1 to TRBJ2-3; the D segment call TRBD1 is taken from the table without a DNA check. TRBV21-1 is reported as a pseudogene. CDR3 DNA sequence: TGTGCCAGCAGCACCAGGGGGCCCAGGGTGGACGCAGATACGCAGTATTTT. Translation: CASSTRGPRVDADTQYF.